What follows describes a single TCR beta chain. CDR1 is SGHDT and CDR2 is YYEEEE in the germline V gene. Trimming cost V 2 bases and J 5 bases; bases outside gene matches: 11. CDR3 length: 17 amino acids. The record originates from a study of blood T cell repertoires in COVID-19. Generated by immunoSEQ multiplex PCR, the TCRdb table keeps only in-frame clones and is missing some. Of 120,000 to 150,000 clones listed, around 85% were seen once; the top ten hold about 3%. The receptor was isolated from a woman in her 40s with active or convalescent COVID-19. The chain recombines TRBV5-6 with TRBJ1-2, with TRBD1 identical over 11 bases. Sequencing was done on a sample of peripheral blood. The CDR3 DNA reads as TGTGCCAGCAGCTTAGCCCAACCGGGACAGGGGGTATATGGCTACACCTTC. It encodes CASSLAQPGQGVYGYTF. The entire variable domain, with the rest obtained from reference TRBV5-6 and TRBJ1-2, is as follows: DAGVTQSPTHLIKTRGQQVTLRCSPKSGHDTVSWYQQALGQGPQFIFQYYEEEERQRGNFPDRFSGHQFPNYSSELNVNALLLGDSALYLCASSLAQPGQGVYGYTFGSGTRLTVV.